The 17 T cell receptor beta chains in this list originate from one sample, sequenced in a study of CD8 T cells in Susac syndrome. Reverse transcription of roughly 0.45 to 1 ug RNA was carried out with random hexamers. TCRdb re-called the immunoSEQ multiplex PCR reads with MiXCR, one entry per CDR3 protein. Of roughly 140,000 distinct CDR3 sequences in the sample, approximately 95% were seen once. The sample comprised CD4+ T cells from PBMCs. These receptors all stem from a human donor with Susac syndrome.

CDR3 nucleotides: TGCGCCAGCAGCCATGAGGACTATGGCTACACCTTC. This translates into CASSHEDYGYTF. The V and J genes are TRBV4-1 and TRBJ1-2; D is ambiguous. CDR1 and CDR2 from the germline V gene are MGHRA and YSYEKL. The CDR3 spans 12 residues. The germline V and J ends were trimmed by 3 bases and 3 bases, with 5 bases remaining between them.

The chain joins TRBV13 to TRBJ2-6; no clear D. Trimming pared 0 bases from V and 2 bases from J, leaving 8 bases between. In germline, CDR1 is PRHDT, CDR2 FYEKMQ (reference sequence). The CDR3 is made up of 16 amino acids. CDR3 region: CASSLGRAAGANVLTF. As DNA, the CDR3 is TGTGCCAGCAGCTTAGGTCGGGCGGCTGGGGCCAACGTCCTGACTTTC.

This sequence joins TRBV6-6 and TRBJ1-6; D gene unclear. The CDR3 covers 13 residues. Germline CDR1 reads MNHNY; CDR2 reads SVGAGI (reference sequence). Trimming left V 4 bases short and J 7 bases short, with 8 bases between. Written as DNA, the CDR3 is TGTGCCAGCAGTTCTATCGGGAATTCACCCCTCCACTTT. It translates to CASSSIGNSPLHF.

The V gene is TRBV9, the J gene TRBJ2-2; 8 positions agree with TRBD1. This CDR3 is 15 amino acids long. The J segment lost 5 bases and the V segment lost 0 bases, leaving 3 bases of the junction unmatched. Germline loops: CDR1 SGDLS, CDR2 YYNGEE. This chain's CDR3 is CASSVGRQGTGELFF. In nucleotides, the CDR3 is TGTGCCAGCAGCGTAGGGCGACAGGGGACCGGGGAGCTGTTTTTT.

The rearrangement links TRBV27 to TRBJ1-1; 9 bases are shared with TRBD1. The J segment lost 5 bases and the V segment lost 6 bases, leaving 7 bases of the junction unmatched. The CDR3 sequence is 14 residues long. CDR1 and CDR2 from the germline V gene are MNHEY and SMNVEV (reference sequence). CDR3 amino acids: CASRLGQGRTEAFF. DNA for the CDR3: TGTGCCAGCAGACTGGGACAGGGAAGGACTGAAGCTTTCTTT.

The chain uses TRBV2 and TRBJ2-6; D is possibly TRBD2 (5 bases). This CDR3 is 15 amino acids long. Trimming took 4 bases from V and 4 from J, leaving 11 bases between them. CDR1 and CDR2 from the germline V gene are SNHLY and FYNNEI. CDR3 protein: CASSALRVGANVLTF. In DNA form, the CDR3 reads TGTGCCAGCAGTGCGTTGCGGGTCGGGGCCAACGTCCTGACTTTC.

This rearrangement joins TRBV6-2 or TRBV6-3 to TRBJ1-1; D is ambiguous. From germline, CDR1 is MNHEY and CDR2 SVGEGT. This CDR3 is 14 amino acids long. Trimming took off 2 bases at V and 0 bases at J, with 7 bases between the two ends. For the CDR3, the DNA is TGTGCCAGCAGTTACCTAGGATTGAACACTGAAGCTTTCTTT. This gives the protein CASSYLGLNTEAFF.

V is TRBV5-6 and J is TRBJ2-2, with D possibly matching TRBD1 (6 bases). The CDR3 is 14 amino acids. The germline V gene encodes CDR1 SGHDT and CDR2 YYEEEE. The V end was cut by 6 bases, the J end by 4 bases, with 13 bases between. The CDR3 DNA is TGTGCCAGCACCAGGACAGTGGGCACCGGGGAGCTGTTTTTT. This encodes CASTRTVGTGELFF.

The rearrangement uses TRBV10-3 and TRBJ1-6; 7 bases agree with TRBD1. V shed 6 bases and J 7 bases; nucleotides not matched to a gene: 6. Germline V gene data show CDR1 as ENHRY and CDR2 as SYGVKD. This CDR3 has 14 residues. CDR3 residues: CAISETGRNSPLHF. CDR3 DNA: TGTGCCATCAGCGAGACAGGGCGGAATTCACCCCTCCACTTT.

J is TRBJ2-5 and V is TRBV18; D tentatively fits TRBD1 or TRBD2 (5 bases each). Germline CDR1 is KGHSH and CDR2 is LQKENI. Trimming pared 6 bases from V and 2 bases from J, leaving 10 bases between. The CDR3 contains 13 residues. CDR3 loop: CASSRDQQETQYF. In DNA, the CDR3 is TGTGCCAGCTCTCGGGACCAACAAGAGACCCAGTACTTC.

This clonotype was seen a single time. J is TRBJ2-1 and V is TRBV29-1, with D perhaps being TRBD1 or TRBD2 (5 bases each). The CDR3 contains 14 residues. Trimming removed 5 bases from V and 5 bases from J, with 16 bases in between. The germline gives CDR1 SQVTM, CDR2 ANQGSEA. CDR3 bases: TGCAGCGTTCGAACTCCGGGACCTCACAATGAGCAGTTCTTC. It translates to CSVRTPGPHNEQFF.

The CDR3 region has the DNA TGTGCCAGCAGCTCTCGTCCGGGACTAGCGGGGGAGTACGAGCAGTACTTC. Its protein product is CASSSRPGLAGEYEQYF. The V gene is TRBV7-3, the J gene TRBJ2-7; 14 nucleotides align to TRBD2. CDR1 SGHTA and CDR2 FQGTGA come from the germline V gene. J was trimmed by 4 bases and V by 4 bases; bases with no gene match: 9. There are 17 residues in the CDR3. Complete variable domain (other parts from reference TRBV7-3 and TRBJ2-7): GAGVSQTPSNKVTEKGKYVELRCDPISGHTALYWYRQSLGQGPEFLIYFQGTGAADDSGLPNDRFFAVRPEGSVSTLKIQRTERGDSAVYLCASSSRPGLAGEYEQYFGPGTRLTVT.

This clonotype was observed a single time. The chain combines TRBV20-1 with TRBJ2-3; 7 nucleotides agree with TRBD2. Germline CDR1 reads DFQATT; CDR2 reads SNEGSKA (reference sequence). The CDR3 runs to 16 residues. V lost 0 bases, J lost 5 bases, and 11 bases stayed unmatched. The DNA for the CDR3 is TGCAGTGCTAGAGATGGGTTTGGAGGGGAGGGAGATACGCAGTATTTT. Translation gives CSARDGFGGEGDTQYF.

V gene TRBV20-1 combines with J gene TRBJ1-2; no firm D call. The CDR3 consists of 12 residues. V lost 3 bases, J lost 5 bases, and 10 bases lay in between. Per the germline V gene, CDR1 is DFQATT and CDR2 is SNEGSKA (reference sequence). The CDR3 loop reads CSASGVGYGYTF. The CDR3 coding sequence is TGCAGTGCTAGCGGGGTAGGGTATGGCTACACCTTC.

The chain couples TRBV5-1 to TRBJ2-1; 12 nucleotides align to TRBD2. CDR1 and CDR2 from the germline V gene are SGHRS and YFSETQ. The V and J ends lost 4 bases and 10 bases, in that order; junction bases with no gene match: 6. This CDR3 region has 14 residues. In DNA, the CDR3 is TGCGCCAGCAGCCCCGGGACTAGCGGGTTGGAGCAGTTCTTC. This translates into CASSPGTSGLEQFF.

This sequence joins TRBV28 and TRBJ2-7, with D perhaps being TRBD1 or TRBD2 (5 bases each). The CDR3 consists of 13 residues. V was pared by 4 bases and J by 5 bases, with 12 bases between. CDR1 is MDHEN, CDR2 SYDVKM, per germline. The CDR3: CASSSAGTDEQYF. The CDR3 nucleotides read TGTGCCAGCAGTTCGGCAGGGACCGACGAGCAGTACTTC.

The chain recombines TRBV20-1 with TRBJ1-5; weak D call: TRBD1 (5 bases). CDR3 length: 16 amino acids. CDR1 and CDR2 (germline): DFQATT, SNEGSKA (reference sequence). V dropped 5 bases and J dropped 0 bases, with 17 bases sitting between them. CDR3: CSASPAGVDSNQPQHF. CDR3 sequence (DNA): TGCAGTGCTTCCCCCGCGGGGGTGGATAGCAATCAGCCCCAGCATTTT.